The T cell receptor beta chain described here comes from a study of human T cells and chemical hapten exposure. Study-wide context: Mostly female patients had alopecia areata, totalis or universalis. General study points: DPC sensitization left the count of TCRs above 1 in 1000 unchanged.

TCRdb itself ran the RACE reads through MiXCR, one entry per CDR3 protein. The repertoire includes approximately 260,000 distinct CDR3 sequences, 7% to 10% of them detected once, and under 2.5% sits in the top ten. Time point reported: pre-sensitization, week 0. The treatment is: therapeutic diphenylcyclopropenone sensitization with weekly scalp DPC. This clonotype was found a few times. Its antigen is undetermined. This sequence originates from a woman aged 40 to 55 with alopecia areata. Some clones in this sample may be carry-over from other donors' samples. The material sequenced was whole blood, taken in connection with sensitization to the hapten diphenylcyclopropenone (DPC).

CDR3 DNA sequence: TGTGCCAGCAGGGGGATGACCGGGACGGCGAGCTCTGGGGCCAACGTCCTGACTTTC. Encoded protein: CASRGMTGTASSGANVLTF. The chain is built from TRBV28 and TRBJ2-6; D may be TRBD1 or TRBD2 (5 bases each). Germline V gene data show CDR1 as MDHEN and CDR2 as SYDVKM. CDR3 length: 19 amino acids. V lost 6 bases, J lost 0 bases, and 21 bases lay in between.